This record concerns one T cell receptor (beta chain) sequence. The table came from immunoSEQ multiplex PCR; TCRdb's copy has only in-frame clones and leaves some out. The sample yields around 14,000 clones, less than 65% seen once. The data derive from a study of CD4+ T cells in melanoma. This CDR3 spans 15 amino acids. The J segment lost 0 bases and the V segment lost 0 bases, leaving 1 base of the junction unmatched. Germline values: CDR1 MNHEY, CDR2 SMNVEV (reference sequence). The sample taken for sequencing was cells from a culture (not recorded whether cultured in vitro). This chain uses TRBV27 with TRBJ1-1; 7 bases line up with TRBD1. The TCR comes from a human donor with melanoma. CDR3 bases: TGTGCCAGCAGTTTATCGAGGGGGCTGAACACTGAAGCTTTCTTT. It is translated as CASSLSRGLNTEAFF.